This TCR beta chain is drawn from a study of T cell repertoires in cytomegalovirus infection. Whole-study results and caveats: Ex vivo responses were dominated by HLA-C-restricted CMV-specific TCR beta clonotypes.

A word on this clonotype: Its target is not known.

A single record per CDR3 protein comes from TCRdb applying MiXCR to the reads. This table holds about 500,000 distinct CDR3 sequences, roughly a third found once. The sequence was collected from a human donor in good health (CMV status not recorded). Some clones in this sample may be carry-over from other donors' samples. The material was cultured PBMCs, obtained from culture after CMV antigen stimulation.

CDR3 amino acids: CASTEQGFQPQHF. The CDR3 DNA reads as TGTGCCAGCACCGAACAGGGGTTTCAGCCCCAGCATTTT. The V call is TRBV6-2 or TRBV6-3, the J call TRBJ1-5; 7 positions match TRBD1. Per the germline V gene, CDR1 is MNHEY and CDR2 is SVGEGT. Trimming cost V 7 bases and J 6 bases; bases outside gene matches: 6. The CDR3 covers 13 residues.